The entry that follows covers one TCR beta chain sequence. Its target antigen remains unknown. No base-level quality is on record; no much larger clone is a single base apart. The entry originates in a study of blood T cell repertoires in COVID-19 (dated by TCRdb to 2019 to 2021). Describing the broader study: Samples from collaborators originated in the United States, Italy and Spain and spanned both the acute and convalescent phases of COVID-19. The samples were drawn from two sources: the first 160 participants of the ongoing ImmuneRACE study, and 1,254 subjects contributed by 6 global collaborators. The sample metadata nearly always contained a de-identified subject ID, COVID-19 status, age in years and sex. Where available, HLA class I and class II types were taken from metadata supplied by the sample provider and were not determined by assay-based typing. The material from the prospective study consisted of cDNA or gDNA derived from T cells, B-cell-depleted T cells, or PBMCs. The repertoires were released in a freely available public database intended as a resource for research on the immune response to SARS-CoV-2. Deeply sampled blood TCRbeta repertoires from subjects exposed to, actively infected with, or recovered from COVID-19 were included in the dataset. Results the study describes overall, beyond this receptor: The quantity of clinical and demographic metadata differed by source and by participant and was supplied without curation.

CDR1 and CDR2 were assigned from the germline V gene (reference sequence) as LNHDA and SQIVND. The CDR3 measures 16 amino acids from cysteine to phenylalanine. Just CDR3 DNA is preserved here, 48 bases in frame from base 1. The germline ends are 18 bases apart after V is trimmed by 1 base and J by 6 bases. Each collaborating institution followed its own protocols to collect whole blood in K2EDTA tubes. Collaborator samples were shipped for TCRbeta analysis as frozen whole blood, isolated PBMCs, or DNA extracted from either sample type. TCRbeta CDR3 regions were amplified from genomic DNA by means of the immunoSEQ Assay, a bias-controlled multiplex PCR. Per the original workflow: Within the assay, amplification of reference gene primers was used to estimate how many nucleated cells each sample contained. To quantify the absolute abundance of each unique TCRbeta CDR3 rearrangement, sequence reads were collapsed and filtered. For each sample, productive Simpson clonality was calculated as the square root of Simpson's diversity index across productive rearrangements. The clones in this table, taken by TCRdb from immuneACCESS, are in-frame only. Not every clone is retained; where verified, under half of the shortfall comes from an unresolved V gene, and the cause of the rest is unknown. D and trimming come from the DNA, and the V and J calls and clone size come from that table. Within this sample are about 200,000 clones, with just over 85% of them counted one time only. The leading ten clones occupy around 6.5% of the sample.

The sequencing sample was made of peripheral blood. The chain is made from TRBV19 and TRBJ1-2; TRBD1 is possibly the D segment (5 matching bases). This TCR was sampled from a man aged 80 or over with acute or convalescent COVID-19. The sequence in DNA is TGTGCCAGTAGTATAGGAGGGGAGGGTAACATGAATGGCTACACCTTC. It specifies CASSIGGEGNMNGYTF.